One sample yielded the 24 T cell receptor beta chains listed below, sequenced in a study of CD8+ T cells in alopecia areata. Reverse transcribed after extraction, RNA yielded cDNA as the sequencing template. Profiled with immunoSEQ multiplex PCR; TCRdb holds only in-frame clones, not every one. The table has just over 150,000 clones, around half seen once; the top ten hold roughly a fifth. The sample here was CD8+ T cells sorted from blood, taken at week 0. The receptors here all came from a human donor with alopecia areata.

The gene calls are TRBV14 and TRBJ2-1; 9 bases match TRBD2. Germline values: CDR1 SGHDN, CDR2 FVKESK. The junction had 5 bases not matched to a gene; V was cut back by 0 bases and J by 5 bases. CDR3 length: 16 residues. The CDR3 here is CASSQDLAGGNNEQFF. In DNA, the CDR3 is TGTGCCAGCAGCCAAGATCTGGCGGGGGGGAACAATGAGCAGTTCTTC.

CDR3 nucleotide sequence: TGTGCCAGCAGCCAAGATGGGGGGGGCACAGATACGCAGTATTTT. Translated: CASSQDGGGTDTQYF. V is TRBV6-4 and J is TRBJ2-3; 7 nucleotides line up with TRBD2. The V segment lost 6 bases and the J segment 1 base; nucleotides outside the gene matches: 7. CDR3 length: 15 amino acids. Per the germline V gene, CDR1 is MRHNA and CDR2 is SNTAGT.

The genes are TRBV5-1 and TRBJ1-2; maybe TRBD1 (6 bases). Trimming removed 5 bases at V and 3 bases at J, with 14 bases between. The V gene's germline CDR1 is SGHRS and CDR2 YFSETQ. The CDR3 contains 14 residues. The CDR3 sequence: CASRGIQGDYGYTF. The CDR3 DNA follows: TGCGCCAGCAGAGGAATACAGGGAGACTATGGCTACACCTTC.

The chain recombines TRBV19 with TRBJ2-7; a possible D gene is TRBD1 (5 bases). Germline CDR1 is LNHDA and CDR2 is SQIVND (reference sequence). The CDR3 loop spans 13 amino acids. CDR3 protein: CASSLQGSYEQYF. The CDR3 DNA sequence: TGTGCTTCATCCCTGCAGGGCTCCTACGAGCAGTACTTC.

V and J are TRBV7-9 and TRBJ2-1, with TRBD2 identical over 10 bases. J lost 5 bases, V lost 5 bases, and 6 bases had no gene match. From germline, CDR1 is SEHNR and CDR2 FQNEAQ (reference sequence). The CDR3 contains 15 residues. CDR3 sequence: CASSLTSGEDNEQFF. CDR3 nucleotides: TGTGCCAGCAGCCTCACTAGCGGGGAGGACAATGAGCAGTTCTTC. Filled out from reference TRBV7-9 and TRBJ2-1, the complete variable domain reads DTGVSQNPRHKITKRGQNVTFRCDPISEHNRLYWYRQTLGQGPEFLTYFQNEAQLEKSRLLSDRFSAERPKGSFSTLEIQRTEQGDSAMYLCASSLTSGEDNEQFFGPGTRLTVL.

The chain combines TRBV7-3 with TRBJ2-2, with D hard to call. CDR1 SGHTA and CDR2 FQGTGA come from the germline V gene. With 2 bases removed from V and 6 bases from J, the gap between germline ends came to 4 bases. This CDR3 region has 12 residues. CDR3 amino acids: CASSLVPGELFF. CDR3 sequence (DNA): TGTGCCAGCAGCTTAGTCCCCGGGGAGCTGTTTTTT.

Comment on this clone: This specimen includes other DNA sequences encoding the same CDR3. The chain links TRBV4-3 to TRBJ2-7; the D gene is possibly TRBD2 (6 bases). Trimming shortened V by 0 bases and J by 4 bases, and 13 bases separated the two germline ends. The CDR3 consists of 15 residues. The germline CDR1 and CDR2 sequences are LGHNA and YSLEER. The CDR3 DNA reads as TGCGCCAGCAGCCAAGATCGGGCGGCGGGGTACGAGCAGTACTTC. This gives the protein CASSQDRAAGYEQYF.

This clone occurred a few times. The rearrangement joins TRBV7-9 to TRBJ2-1; 9 bases are shared with TRBD1. V lost 5 bases and J lost 4; bases outside the gene matches: 3. The CDR3 is 14 residues long. Germline lookup yields CDR1 SEHNR and CDR2 FQNEAQ (reference sequence). For the CDR3, the DNA is TGTGCCAGCAGCGAGGACAGGGGATACAATGAGCAGTTCTTC. Encoded protein: CASSEDRGYNEQFF.

This chain links TRBV27 with TRBJ1-2; the D gene is possibly TRBD1 (5 bases). The germline V gene has CDR1 MNHEY and CDR2 SMNVEV (reference sequence). The V end was cut by 0 bases, the J end by 7 bases, with 12 bases between. The CDR3 totals 14 residues. DNA for the CDR3: TGTGCCAGCAGTTTATCCCCGGGACGGCCTGGCTACACCTTC. Translation: CASSLSPGRPGYTF.

This clone showed up just a few times. The CDR3, as DNA: TGCAGCGTTGACGGGACAGGGGGCTACAATGAGCAGTTCTTC. Translated: CSVDGTGGYNEQFF. The rearrangement links TRBV29-1 to TRBJ2-1; 11 positions match TRBD1. The V segment lost 3 bases and the J segment 3 bases; nucleotides outside the gene matches: 1. The length of the CDR3 is 14 residues. Germline loops: CDR1 SQVTM, CDR2 ANQGSEA.

The chain recombines TRBV27 with TRBJ2-1; possible D gene TRBD2, 6 bases. V gave up 5 bases and J gave up 6 bases, with 20 bases separating them. The CDR3 has 16 amino acids. Per germline, CDR1 MNHEY and CDR2 SMNVEV (reference sequence). This CDR3 reads CASSISWGESGNEQFF. The CDR3 region has the DNA TGTGCCAGCAGTATCTCATGGGGGGAATCGGGCAATGAGCAGTTCTTC.

The chain uses TRBV5-6 and TRBJ2-2, with unresolved D. The CDR3 contains 12 residues. Trimming removed 2 bases at V and 2 bases at J, with 1 base between. Germline V lookup: CDR1 SGHDT, CDR2 YYEEEE. The CDR3 region is CASSFNTGELFF. DNA of the CDR3: TGTGCCAGCAGCTTTAACACCGGGGAGCTGTTTTTT. Using reference TRBV5-6 and TRBJ2-2 for the parts outside the CDR3, the full variable domain is DAGVTQSPTHLIKTRGQQVTLRCSPKSGHDTVSWYQQALGQGPQFIFQYYEEEERQRGNFPDRFSGHQFPNYSSELNVNALLLGDSALYLCASSFNTGELFFGEGSRLTVL.

This chain connects TRBV27 to TRBJ2-5; D may match TRBD1 or TRBD2 (6 bases each). The germline V gene encodes CDR1 MNHEY and CDR2 SMNVEV (reference sequence). The V and J ends lost 0 bases and 5 bases respectively, with 13 bases between them. The CDR3 length is 15 residues. CDR3 in DNA: TGTGCCAGCAGTTTATCGATCGGAGGGGGGGAGACCCAGTACTTC. Residues: CASSLSIGGGETQYF.

This clone occurred once. The J gene is TRBJ1-3, the V gene TRBV12-5, with 7 nucleotides matching TRBD1. The CDR3 runs 15 residues. The germline V gene encodes CDR1 LGHNT and CDR2 FRNRAP. J gave up 3 bases and V 7 bases, and 9 bases lay outside the gene matches. Here the CDR3 DNA reads TGTGCTAGTGCCCTGGGCAGGGGGAGTGGAAACACCATATATTTT. Encoded protein: CASALGRGSGNTIYF.

The rearrangement joins TRBV29-1 to TRBJ2-7; the D gene could be TRBD1 or TRBD2 (5 bases each). Germline V CDR1 and CDR2: SQVTM, ANQGSEA. V lost 2 bases and J 6 bases, leaving 11 bases between the germline ends. CDR3 length: 12 residues. The CDR3, as DNA: TGCAGCGTTGAATATGGTGGGACCGAGCAGTACTTC. This codes for CSVEYGGTEQYF.

The gene calls are TRBV7-8 and TRBJ2-2; 10 nucleotides agree with TRBD1. This CDR3 contains 15 residues. The V and J ends lost 5 bases and 7 bases, in that order; junction bases with no gene match: 7. Germline V gene data show CDR1 as SGHVS and CDR2 as FQNEAQ. CDR3 nucleotides: TGTGCCAGCAGCCTTGACAGGGGGCAAAACGGGGAGCTGTTTTTT. Translated, it gives CASSLDRGQNGELFF.

This clone appeared a few times. The chain links TRBV6-1 to TRBJ1-2, with D perhaps TRBD1 (5 bases). The CDR3 covers 17 residues. CDR1 and CDR2 from the germline V gene are MNHNS and SASEGT. Trimming pared 6 bases from V and 4 bases from J, leaving 24 bases between. CDR3 in DNA: TGTGCCAGCAGCGAAAATACCGGGGGACTCCACGGCTATGGCTACACCTTC. The encoded protein is CASSENTGGLHGYGYTF.

As for this clone: Within the sample, other DNA sequences also encode this same CDR3. The chain has TRBV27 and TRBJ2-7; TRBD1 matches 9 bases. The CDR3 has 14 residues. Germline CDR1 is MNHEY and CDR2 is SMNVEV (reference sequence). The ends lost 5 bases at V and 2 bases at J; junction bases unmatched: 4. DNA of the CDR3: TGTGCCAGCAGTCTCGGGACAGGGCCCTACGAGCAGTACTTC. Its translation is CASSLGTGPYEQYF.

The chain's CDR3 is CASKTGGTEAFF. For the CDR3, the DNA is TGCGCCAGCAAGACAGGGGGCACTGAAGCTTTCTTT. The chain joins TRBV5-1 to TRBJ1-1, with 9 bases identical to TRBD1. This CDR3 is 12 amino acids long. Germline CDR1 SGHRS, CDR2 YFSETQ. Trimming at V came to 6 bases and at J to 4 bases, leaving 1 base not matched to a gene.

The rearrangement uses TRBV29-1 and TRBJ2-7; D is undetermined. The CDR3 is 13 amino acids. Germline V gene lookup returns CDR1 SQVTM and CDR2 ANQGSEA. The V and J ends lost 4 bases and 5 bases respectively, with 15 bases between them. The DNA of the CDR3 is TGCAGCGTTGGTTCGAGTGGGTCCAACGAGCAGTACTTC. Translated, it gives CSVGSSGSNEQYF.

The V call is TRBV5-6, the J call TRBJ1-1; D remains ambiguous. This CDR3 region has 11 residues. Germline V gene sequence: CDR1 SGHDT, CDR2 YYEEEE. The ends were cut back, 6 bases at V and 4 bases at J, with 7 bases in the middle. CDR3 coding DNA: TGTGCCAGCACTTGGGGCACTGAAGCTTTCTTT. This sequence encodes CASTWGTEAFF.

This clone has ten or more counts. The genes are TRBV4-3 and TRBJ2-3; 10 bases align to TRBD2. The germline gives CDR1 LGHNA, CDR2 YSLEER. CDR3 size: 16 residues. The junction had 9 bases not matched to a gene; V was cut back by 1 base and J by 8 bases. The CDR3 coding sequence is TGCGCCAGCAGCCAAGCGGCTAGCGGGGGATCTGGTACGCAGTATTTT. Its protein product is CASSQAASGGSGTQYF.

The chain is built from TRBV11-3 and TRBJ2-1; D unclear. Germline loops: CDR1 SGHNT, CDR2 YENEEA. V dropped 3 bases and J dropped 5 bases, with 8 bases sitting between them. This CDR3 spans 13 amino acids. CDR3 sequence reads: CASSFFQNNEQFF. Here the CDR3 DNA reads TGTGCCAGCAGCTTTTTTCAGAACAATGAGCAGTTCTTC.

The rearrangement joins TRBV11-2 to TRBJ2-1; no clear D gene. Per germline, CDR1 SGHAT and CDR2 FQNNGV. The V gene lost 1 base and the J gene lost 8 bases, with 9 bases spanning the gap. The CDR3 spans 13 residues. The CDR3 sequence is CASSLGPSYEQFF. The CDR3 DNA is TGTGCCAGCAGCTTAGGACCCTCCTATGAGCAGTTCTTC.